These 5 T cell receptor beta chains came from one sample sequenced in a study of blood T cell repertoires in COVID-19. Profiled with immunoSEQ multiplex PCR; TCRdb holds only in-frame clones, not every one. Of about 250,000 clones detected, 70% to 90% appear once; the ten largest clones hold under 2%. Sequenced: PBMCs or T cells enriched from blood (not recorded which). These receptors were obtained from a man aged 35-49 years who had recovered from COVID-19.

The V call is TRBV5-5, the J call TRBJ2-7; no clear D gene. The CDR3 contains 13 residues. V was clipped by 2 bases and J by 6 bases, with 12 bases between them. Per the germline V gene, CDR1 is SGHKS and CDR2 is YYEKEE (reference sequence). The CDR3 coding sequence is TGTGCCAGCAGCTTAACATCTTACACCGAGCAGTACTTC. It yields the protein CASSLTSYTEQYF.

The rearrangement joins TRBV19 to TRBJ2-7; a possible D gene is TRBD1 (6 bases). From germline, CDR1 is LNHDA and CDR2 SQIVND (reference sequence). This CDR3 comprises 14 residues. Trimming stripped 3 bases from V and 3 bases from J, with 12 bases between. The CDR3 protein is CASSIQGQDYEQYF. The CDR3 bases are TGTGCCAGTAGTATCCAGGGGCAAGACTACGAGCAGTACTTC.

The count of this clone is one. J is TRBJ2-2 and V is TRBV19; maybe TRBD2 (6 bases). Trimming left V 5 bases short and J 7 bases short, with 11 bases between. The CDR3 contains 13 residues. Germline CDR1 LNHDA, CDR2 SQIVND (reference sequence). The CDR3 here is CASSDGRGGELFF. The CDR3 bases are TGTGCCAGTAGTGACGGGAGAGGCGGGGAGCTGTTTTTT.

The CDR3: CASSYSRLADSRETQYF. CDR3 DNA sequence: TGTGCCAGCAGTTACTCCCGACTAGCTGACTCCAGAGAGACCCAGTACTTC. V is TRBV6-2 or TRBV6-3 and J is TRBJ2-5; 7 bases match TRBD2. The trim removed 0 bases at V and 4 bases at J, leaving 11 bases unmatched. CDR1 is MNHEY, CDR2 SVGEGT, per germline. The CDR3 has 17 residues.

J is TRBJ2-1 and V is TRBV9; 8 positions agree with TRBD1. The V segment lost 0 bases and the J segment 5 bases; nucleotides outside the gene matches: 4. CDR1 is SGDLS and CDR2 is YYNGEE in the germline V gene. CDR3 length: 15 amino acids. CDR3 in amino acids: CASSVGQGANNEQFF. The CDR3 coding sequence is TGTGCCAGCAGCGTAGGTCAGGGGGCGAACAATGAGCAGTTCTTC.